The 2 T cell receptor beta chains presented below share a single source sample, sequenced in a study of identical twins. In TCRdb, the 5' RACE reads were re-called with MiXCR into one record per CDR3 protein. The sample has about 690,000 distinct CDR3 sequences, roughly 6% seen once. Sequences were obtained from naive T cells sorted from blood. Every receptor here comes from a man between 18 and 29 years old in good health.

This clonotype has ten or more counts. The chain recombines TRBV9 with TRBJ2-7; TRBD1 matches 7 bases. Trimming removed 0 bases from V and 4 bases from J; junction bases left unmatched: 7. This CDR3 has 15 residues. Germline values: CDR1 SGDLS, CDR2 YYNGEE. The CDR3 DNA sequence: TGTGCCAGCAGCGTAGAGGGACAGCGAACGTACGAGCAGTACTTC. Its protein product is CASSVEGQRTYEQYF.

The V gene is TRBV19, the J gene TRBJ1-3; D not certain. The CDR3 loop spans 13 amino acids. V gave up 9 bases and J gave up 2 bases, with 11 bases separating them. Germline V gives CDR1 LNHDA, CDR2 SQIVND (reference sequence). The CDR3 sequence: CASDTFTGNTIYF. Here the CDR3 DNA reads TGTGCCAGCGACACATTCACTGGAAACACCATATATTTT. The full variable domain, with the rest looked up from reference TRBV19 and TRBJ1-3, is DGGITQSPKYLFRKEGQNVTLSCEQNLNHDAMYWYRQDPGQGLRLIYYSQIVNDFQKGDIAEGYSVSREKKESFPLTVTSAQKNPTAFYLCASDTFTGNTIYFGEGSWLTVV.